This T cell receptor (beta chain) emerged from a study of T cell responses to AZD1222 COVID-19 vaccine listed by TCRdb under 2021. Describing the broader study: AZD1222 recipients given second doses at about 4 weeks or at about 12 weeks were pooled, since spike-specific TCR depth and breadth were not found to differ between the two schedules. A total of around 240 trial participants underwent TCR sequencing, of whom roughly 210 had received two doses of AZD1222 and around 26 had received two doses of the MenACWY control vaccine. Enrollment into the trials was organized by age into subgroups of 18-55, 56-69 and 70-plus years, and those subgroups contained about 160, 30 and 59 TCR-sequenced participants, respectively.

Beyond this particular receptor, the publication reports: Vaccine-associated CD4 TCRs spanned the whole spike protein, with dominant responses in regions 160-218 and 743-854. In the small 56-69-year group, the increase in depth fell short of significance, most likely because of low power. Participants were mostly white British, with more females than males. The authors suggested clonal diversity may have been underestimated. No day 14 peak-response samples were available, so repertoires were characterized only after the peak T cell response. A significant rise in spike-specific TCR breadth and depth was observed after two AZD1222 doses relative to day 0 and relative to MenACWY recipients. Reportedly, almost half of the unique spike-specific TCRs recognized epitopes lying outside the regions that are mutated in the B.1.351 and B.1.1.7 variants. Conclusions about previously exposed vaccinees are limited because only five to seven AZD1222 recipients were SARS-CoV-2 seropositive at baseline.

The CDR3 regions of human TCRbeta chains were subjected to immunosequencing. Regarding the original processing steps: Repertoire TCRs were matched against a reference library of SARS-CoV-2-specific TCRs generated with the MIRA antigen-specificity platform. Breadth was defined as the fraction of unique TCRs that were SARS-CoV-2-associated. Depth was defined as the fraction of total T cells that were SARS-CoV-2-associated. Using the MIRA data, every spike-specific TCR was mapped to the spike region that the TCR reacted to and assigned to either a CD4 or a CD8 class. Log10-transformed breadth and depth values were compared by one-way ANOVA with Sidak's multiple comparisons tests. Held by TCRdb, this immuneACCESS table contains in-frame sequences only and omits some clones. Under half of the omission traces to an unresolved V gene where checked; the cause of the rest is unknown. The V and J calls and the clone size are those of that table, but D and trimming were determined from the DNA. Within this sample are 150,000 to 160,000 clones, with less than 95% of them counted one time only. The ten top clones hold 1.5% to 2% of the sample.

This sample's time point label indicates: baseline before first vaccination. Vaccinee samples were obtained from the UK trials COV001 and COV002, which included a single-blind randomized controlled phase 2/3 trial of AZD1222 (ChAdOx1 nCoV-19) in healthy adults. For TCRbeta chain sequencing, PBMC samples were collected from trial participants at day 0 and at day 28 after the second dose. The cysteine opens and the phenylalanine closes a CDR3 of 15 amino acids. Solely the CDR3 DNA is kept, with 45 bases framed from the first base. The germline V end is reduced by 5 bases and the J end by 3 bases; junction bases left unmatched: 10. The germline V gene specifies SGHAT as CDR1 and FQNNGV as CDR2. To note about this clone: Its antigen is not yet known. It has no much larger one-base neighbor in the sample; base qualities were not kept.

The TCR sequence derives from an adult in good health. The rearranged segments are TRBV11-2 and TRBJ2-7, with 7 bases in between that match TRBD1. The specimen comprised peripheral blood, sampled on day 0 of AZD1222 vaccination. CDR3 sequence: CASSPGQAPLYEQYF. The DNA reads TGTGCCAGCAGCCCCGGACAGGCTCCCCTCTACGAGCAGTACTTC.